This TCR beta chain was sequenced in a study of T cells in Graves' hyperthyroidism and ophthalmopathy. Study results and caveats: Among clonotypes expanded in thyroid above 0.001, most were also found in blood. From stable hyperthyroidism, ophthalmopathy was separated by a 13 V-J model.

A remark on this clonotype: Its antigen is not known. A junction end diverges from the germline sequence, so it may reflect a read error.

Amplified regions were TCR beta CDR3 sequences from RNA transcripts. Primed by the HTBI set, a first-round RT-PCR was run on the TCR CDR3. From the multiplex PCR reads, TCRdb called clonotypes with MiXCR, one entry per CDR3 protein. The table records a few hundred thousand distinct CDR3 sequences, about a sixth of them present only once. The germline CDR1 and CDR2 sequences are MDHEN and SYDVKM. The length of the CDR3 is 15 residues. The rearrangement uses TRBV28 and TRBJ2-6; D may match TRBD1 or TRBD2 (5 bases each). This TCR was sampled from a woman in her thirties or forties with Graves' ophthalmopathy. The sequenced material came from blood. This CDR3 is CASSLRERGANVLIF. CDR3 bases: TGTGCCAGCAGTTTAAGGGAGCGTGGGGCCAACGTCCTGATTTTC.